These 12 T cell receptor beta chains originate from one sample sequenced in a study of lymphopenia after photon versus proton radiotherapy. Clones were read by immunoSEQ multiplex PCR, and TCRdb kept only the in-frame ones, dropping some. The table lists more than 70,000 clones, about 86% of them singletons. This specimen was peripheral blood, taken from a patient treated with proton-based radiotherapy. These TCRs come from a man aged 55 to 70 with pancreatic cancer.

This clone was counted between two and nine times. The chain joins TRBV11-3 to TRBJ2-3, with D unresolved. The V end lost 10 bases, the J end lost 4 bases, and 12 bases lay between the germline ends. The germline V gene has CDR1 SGHNT and CDR2 YENEEA. This CDR3 region has 12 residues. The CDR3 DNA sequence: TGTGCCACCCGAGGACGGGCAGATACGCAGTATTTT. Protein product: CATRGRADTQYF. Together with reference TRBV11-3 and TRBJ2-3, the CDR3 gives the full variable domain: EAGVVQSPRYKIIEKKQPVAFWCNPISGHNTLYWYLQNLGQGPELLIRYENEEAVDDSQLPKDRFSAERLKGVDSTLKIQPAELGDSAVYLCATRGRADTQYFGPGTRLTVL.

The chain recombines TRBV5-4 with TRBJ2-5; 7 nucleotides align to TRBD2. The germline gives CDR1 SGHNT, CDR2 YYREEE (reference sequence). The CDR3 runs to 17 residues. J gave up 3 bases and V 4 bases, and 15 bases lay outside the gene matches. The CDR3 DNA reads as TGTGCCAGCAGCCCAGAGGTCGGGCGGGAGATTAAAGAGACCCAGTACTTC. Residues: CASSPEVGREIKETQYF.

For the CDR3, the DNA is TGTGCCAGCAGTCCACGGACCCCTGGGACTGAAGCTTTCTTT. It encodes CASSPRTPGTEAFF. The chain employs TRBV6-5 and TRBJ1-1; D ambiguous. CDR3 length: 14 amino acids. Trimming stripped 5 bases from V and 5 bases from J, with 15 bases between. In germline, CDR1 is MNHEY, CDR2 SVGAGI.

The chain joins TRBV5-6 to TRBJ1-2; no definite D call. The CDR3 has 14 residues. The germline CDR1 and CDR2 sequences are SGHDT and YYEEEE. Trimming took 4 bases from V and 4 from J, leaving 14 bases between them. This CDR3 is CASSETGNLYGYTF. The CDR3 nucleotides are TGTGCCAGCAGCGAAACCGGGAACCTCTATGGCTACACCTTC. The variable domain in full, completed from reference TRBV5-6 and TRBJ1-2, reads DAGVTQSPTHLIKTRGQQVTLRCSPKSGHDTVSWYQQALGQGPQFIFQYYEEEERQRGNFPDRFSGHQFPNYSSELNVNALLLGDSALYLCASSETGNLYGYTFGSGTRLTVV.

The J gene is TRBJ2-3, the V gene TRBV29-1; D perhaps matches TRBD2 (6 bases). The CDR3 is 15 residues long. Germline CDR1 is SQVTM and CDR2 is ANQGSEA. The V gene lost 0 bases and the J gene lost 10 bases, with 20 bases spanning the gap. The CDR3 DNA is TGCAGCGTTGAAGATTCTGCGGGGCTAACTTTCGCGCAGTATTTT. The encoded protein is CSVEDSAGLTFAQYF.

The genes are TRBV27 and TRBJ2-2; the D gene could be TRBD1 or TRBD2 (5 bases each). The CDR3 spans 14 residues. Germline CDR1 reads MNHEY; CDR2 reads SMNVEV (reference sequence). V was trimmed by 7 bases and J by 4 bases, leaving 13 bases between them. The CDR3 is CASKQVGGTGELFF. The CDR3 nucleotides read TGTGCCAGCAAACAGGTTGGAGGCACCGGGGAGCTGTTTTTT.

This chain uses TRBV5-4 with TRBJ2-5; 8 bases align to TRBD1. J was trimmed by 2 bases and V by 4 bases; bases with no gene match: 10. Germline CDR1 SGHNT, CDR2 YYREEE (reference sequence). There are 16 residues in the CDR3. In DNA, the CDR3 is TGTGCCAGCAGCAGAACCGGGACAGGCTTTCAAGAGACCCAGTACTTC. It translates to CASSRTGTGFQETQYF.

This sequence joins TRBV10-2 and TRBJ2-7; no clear D gene. Germline CDR1 WSHSY, CDR2 SAAADI. The CDR3 totals 11 residues. Between the trimmed V and J ends, which lost 3 bases and 12 bases, there was a span of 12 bases. CDR3 in DNA: TGCGCCAGCAGTGATTTTAGGAGTACGTACTTC. Protein product: CASSDFRSTYF.

The rearrangement uses TRBV7-2 and TRBJ2-2, with a weak D call TRBD1 (5 bases). Trimming stripped 6 bases from V and 2 bases from J, with 16 bases between. Germline CDR1 is SGHTA and CDR2 is FQGNSA. CDR3 length: 16 residues. The CDR3 spells CASRYQGFGNTGELFF. The CDR3, as DNA: TGTGCCAGCAGGTACCAGGGATTCGGAAACACCGGGGAGCTGTTTTTT.

CDR3: CASTRVGNEQFF. The CDR3 DNA follows: TGTGCCAGCACCCGGGTGGGCAATGAGCAGTTCTTC. The J gene is TRBJ2-1, the V gene TRBV5-4, with D hard to call. Germline V lookup: CDR1 SGHNT, CDR2 YYREEE (reference sequence). The CDR3 has 12 residues. The germline V and J ends were trimmed by 6 bases and 6 bases, with 10 bases remaining between them.

The chain carries TRBV27 and TRBJ1-5, with TRBD1 matching 9 bases. The germline V gene encodes CDR1 MNHEY and CDR2 SMNVEV (reference sequence). J was trimmed by 4 bases and V by 5 bases; bases with no gene match: 3. This CDR3 spans 14 amino acids. The CDR3 bases are TGTGCCAGCAGTCACGGGACAGGGAATCAGCCCCAGCATTTT. This codes for CASSHGTGNQPQHF.

This clone was counted only a few times. The rearrangement joins TRBV6-5 to TRBJ1-1; D is ambiguous. Germline loops: CDR1 MNHEY, CDR2 SVGAGI. The V gene lost 2 bases and the J gene lost 0 bases, with 13 bases spanning the gap. The CDR3 extends over 16 amino acids. The CDR3 reads CASSYGSAILNTEAFF. CDR3 sequence (DNA): TGTGCCAGCAGTTACGGCAGTGCGATCTTGAACACTGAAGCTTTCTTT.